Here is one T cell receptor (beta chain) with its context. In terms of age and location, participants ranged from about 18 to 89 years and lived in about two dozen US areas. Under the authors' procedure: Reference gene primer amplification gave nucleated cell count estimates. Assay used: immunoSEQ multiplex PCR; TCRdb lists only in-frame clones, some missing. From that table come the V and J calls and clone size; the DNA was used to work out D and trimming. The table has fewer than 400,000 clones, about 86% seen once. The CDR3 extends over 16 amino acids. Per the germline V gene, CDR1 is LGHNA and CDR2 is YNFKEQ. The ends lost 3 bases at V and 6 bases at J; junction bases unmatched: 10. The sample comes from a study of blood T cell repertoires in COVID-19.

The genes are TRBV4-2 and TRBJ2-7; TRBD2 matches 11 bases. What was sequenced was PBMCs or T cells enriched from blood (not recorded which). The clonotype originates from a woman in her forties or fifties who had recovered from COVID-19. This CDR3 reads CASSHPGTSGPVEQYF. CDR3 sequence (DNA): TGTGCCAGCAGCCATCCCGGGACTAGCGGTCCCGTCGAGCAGTACTTC.